The 19 T cell receptor beta chains in this list originate from one sample, sequenced in a study of prognosis after radiotherapy for stage I lung cancer. Amplification of TCR beta CDR3 from genomic DNA used two-round multiplex PCR. During first-round PCR, primers specific to each TRBV and TRBJ gene were used. TCRdb re-derived calls from the multiplex PCR reads in MiXCR, one entry per CDR3 protein. The table has tens of thousands of distinct CDR3 sequences, about a third seen once; the top ten hold just under 9.5%. The sequencing used PBMCs, collected before or after stereotactic body radiation therapy (not recorded which). These receptor sequences come from a donor at least 50 years old with non-small cell lung cancer.

The V call is TRBV19, the J call TRBJ2-3, with D hard to call. The CDR3 contains 14 residues. V was pared by 7 bases and J by 11 bases, with 22 bases between. Germline assignment: CDR1 LNHDA and CDR2 SQIVND (reference sequence). CDR3 DNA sequence: TGTGCCAGTAATCAGATTGGAGAGGTATATATGCAGTATTTT. Translating gives CASNQIGEVYMQYF.

As for this clonotype: A far larger clone is off by one base, so a read error is likely. This rearrangement joins TRBV7-9 to TRBJ1-2, with D perhaps matching TRBD1 (6 bases). The CDR3 length is 13 residues. Germline CDR1 SEHNR, CDR2 FQNEAQ (reference sequence). V was cut by 10 bases and J by 4 bases, with 16 bases left in between. The CDR3 is CATLGGFVYGYTF. Written as DNA, the CDR3 is TGTGCCACCCTGGGGGGCTTTGTCTATGGCTACACCTTC.

This clonotype appeared many times. The J gene is TRBJ2-7, the V gene TRBV7-8; no reliable D call. The V gene lost 3 bases and the J gene lost 8 bases, with 14 bases spanning the gap. The CDR3 sequence is 13 residues long. Germline CDR1 is SGHVS and CDR2 is FQNEAQ. The DNA for the CDR3 is TGTGCCAGCAGCTTGGACCCACCCCAGAAGCAGTACTTC. Amino acids: CASSLDPPQKQYF. The whole variable domain, filled in from reference TRBV7-8 and TRBJ2-7, reads GAGVSQSPRYKVAKRGQDVALRCDPISGHVSLFWYQQALGQGPEFLTYFQNEAQLDKSGLPSDRFFAERPEGSVSTLKIQRTQQEDSAVYLCASSLDPPQKQYFGPGTRLTVT.

This clonotype was seen many times. This chain uses TRBV6-5 with TRBJ1-5; D remains ambiguous. Germline CDR1 is MNHEY and CDR2 is SVGAGI. The CDR3 is made up of 13 amino acids. V was pared by 4 bases and J by 7 bases, with 11 bases between. The CDR3 nucleotides are TGTGCCAGCAGTTCCCAGTGGGGACAGCCCCAGCATTTT. This sequence encodes CASSSQWGQPQHF.

This clonotype was picked up a small number of times. A much larger clone lies one base from this, so it may be a read error. The gene calls are TRBV6-1 and TRBJ2-7, with D possibly being TRBD1 or TRBD2 (5 bases each). The germline V gene encodes CDR1 MNHNS and CDR2 SASEGT. CDR3 length: 15 amino acids. V was shortened by 6 bases and J by 0 bases, with 15 bases between the two germline ends. Written as DNA, the CDR3 is TGTGCCAGCAGCGGACGACAGCGGATCTCCTACGAGCAGTACTTC. It specifies CASSGRQRISYEQYF.

This clonotype has a count of ten or more. At one of its ends the junction is not consistent with the germline gene, which may arise from a read error. The J gene is TRBJ2-7, the V gene TRBV5-6; D not certain. The CDR3 extends over 13 amino acids. Looked up from germline, CDR1 is SGHDT and CDR2 is YYEEEE. This CDR3 reads CASSRTGSYGQYF. Written as DNA, the CDR3 is TGTGCCAGCAGCCGGACGGGCTCCTACGGGCAGTACTTC.

This clonotype was observed at least ten times. V is TRBV7-2 and J is TRBJ2-1; 9 bases align to TRBD2. Looked up from germline, CDR1 is SGHTA and CDR2 is FQGNSA. This CDR3 is 15 amino acids long. The junction had 10 bases not matched to a gene; V was cut back by 5 bases and J by 8 bases. CDR3 region: CASSPLGAGGYEQFF. CDR3 nucleotide sequence: TGTGCCAGCAGCCCCCTGGGAGCGGGAGGTTATGAGCAGTTCTTC.

This clonotype came up many times. The rearrangement joins TRBV4-1 to TRBJ2-5; D not certain. V was shortened by 1 base and J by 5 bases, with 8 bases between the two germline ends. This CDR3 comprises 13 residues. Looked up from germline, CDR1 is MGHRA and CDR2 is YSYEKL. CDR3 nucleotides: TGCGCCAGCAGCCAAGGCCCCACGGAGACCCAGTACTTC. It codes for CASSQGPTETQYF.

This clonotype was seen ten or more times. The rearrangement joins TRBV28 to TRBJ2-5, with D hard to call. V was clipped by 1 base and J by 4 bases, with 10 bases between them. The CDR3 totals 14 residues. CDR1 and CDR2 (germline): MDHEN, SYDVKM. This CDR3 is CASSLSDVVETQYF. CDR3 nucleotides: TGTGCCAGCAGTTTATCGGACGTTGTAGAGACCCAGTACTTC.

This clonotype came up many times. The V call is TRBV6-2 or TRBV6-3, the J call TRBJ2-7; 7 positions match TRBD2. The trim removed 0 bases at V and 6 bases at J, leaving 2 bases unmatched. The CDR3 covers 13 residues. Germline values: CDR1 MNHEY, CDR2 SVGEGT. CDR3 coding DNA: TGTGCCAGCAGTTACTCCGGGGAGGGCGAGCAGTACTTC. Its protein product is CASSYSGEGEQYF.

There are many counts of this clonotype. The chain uses TRBV5-5 and TRBJ1-4; 8 bases agree with TRBD1. V dropped 4 bases and J dropped 3; count of bases not matched to a gene: 5. The CDR3 totals 15 residues. The V gene's germline CDR1 is SGHKS and CDR2 YYEKEE (reference sequence). CDR3 region: CASSPRTGSNEKLFF. The CDR3 DNA follows: TGTGCCAGCAGCCCCCGGACAGGGTCTAATGAAAAACTGTTTTTT.

This clonotype occurred a few times. A read error may be the cause here, since a much bigger clone is one base away. The chain couples TRBV7-9 to TRBJ1-4; a weak D match, TRBD1 (6 bases). Germline values: CDR1 SEHNR, CDR2 FQNEAQ (reference sequence). V lost 1 base and J lost 8, with 11 bases in between. This CDR3 spans 14 amino acids. The CDR3 coding sequence is TGTGCCAGCAGCTTAGAGGGGGTTCCCGAAAAACTGTTTTTT. Amino acids: CASSLEGVPEKLFF.

Points on this clonotype: This probably arose from a read error, given a far larger clone one base away. The V gene is TRBV9, the J gene TRBJ2-5, with unresolved D. With the DNA end fitting TRBJ2-1 better, the J assignment may be wrong. CDR3 length equals 16 residues. Germline assignment: CDR1 SGDLS and CDR2 YYNGEE. The CDR3 DNA sequence: TGTGCCAGCAGCGTAGCCGCTATCTTATGGGACAATGAGCAGTTCTTC. Protein sequence: CASSVAAILWDNEQFF.

The chain joins TRBV19 to TRBJ2-1, with D unclear. The V end was cut by 7 bases, the J end by 0 bases, with 13 bases between. This CDR3 is 15 amino acids long. Germline V gene data show CDR1 as LNHDA and CDR2 as SQIVND (reference sequence). The CDR3 bases are TGTGCCAGTATTAGTACCGTTAGCTCCTACAATGAGCAGTTCTTC. It is translated as CASISTVSSYNEQFF. The full variable domain, its missing parts supplied by reference TRBV19 and TRBJ2-1, is DGGITQSPKYLFRKEGQNVTLSCEQNLNHDAMYWYRQDPGQGLRLIYYSQIVNDFQKGDIAEGYSVSREKKESFPLTVTSAQKNPTAFYLCASISTVSSYNEQFFGPGTRLTVL.

In this sample, this clonotype turned up many times. This rearrangement joins TRBV5-1 to TRBJ1-3; 8 bases fit TRBD1. Germline trimming cut 5 bases from V and 0 bases from J; bases unmatched to any gene: 4. CDR3 length: 15 amino acids. Per germline, CDR1 SGHRS and CDR2 YFSETQ. This CDR3 reads CASRTGESSGNTIYF. In DNA form, the CDR3 reads TGCGCCAGCAGGACAGGGGAAAGCTCTGGAAACACCATATATTTT.

The chain is built from TRBV3-1 and TRBJ2-2; D perhaps matches TRBD2 (6 bases). V was clipped by 0 bases and J by 8 bases, with 13 bases between them. Per the germline V gene, CDR1 is LGHDT and CDR2 is YNNKEL (reference sequence). The CDR3 sequence is 15 residues long. The CDR3 DNA reads as TGTGCCAGCAGCCAAGATTGGGGAGGCACTGGGGAGCTGTTTTTT. Translation: CASSQDWGGTGELFF.

The V gene is TRBV19, the J gene TRBJ1-5; D call uncertain. V was clipped by 6 bases and J by 6 bases, with 12 bases between them. From germline, CDR1 is LNHDA and CDR2 SQIVND (reference sequence). The CDR3 covers 13 residues. In DNA, the CDR3 is TGTGCCAGTAGGAGCCCGCCTTGTCAGCCCCAGCATTTT. It specifies CASRSPPCQPQHF.

J is TRBJ2-1 and V is TRBV28; TRBD1 is a possible D gene (6 bases). The germline V gene has CDR1 MDHEN and CDR2 SYDVKM. The CDR3 loop spans 13 amino acids. V lost 9 bases and J 5 bases, leaving 14 bases between the germline ends. Here the CDR3 DNA reads TGTGCCAGTATCGGGACAAGCCACAATGAGCAGTTCTTC. Its protein is CASIGTSHNEQFF.

This clonotype showed up many times. The chain combines TRBV28 with TRBJ2-7, with 7 nucleotides matching TRBD1. Looked up from germline, CDR1 is MDHEN and CDR2 is SYDVKM. V shed 5 bases and J 3 bases; nucleotides not matched to a gene: 1. CDR3 size: 12 residues. Here the CDR3 DNA reads TGTGCCAGCAGTAGACAGGGCTACGAGCAGTACTTC. Translation: CASSRQGYEQYF.